A single TCR beta chain is shown here with its context. Its antigen is not known. This sample is drawn from a study of a mutant IDH1 vaccine in newly diagnosed glioma. Study-level background: A 62.5% male, about 38% female split and a mean age of about 40 years characterized treated patients. Pretreatment consisted of radiotherapy, temozolomide, or both, with most receiving both. Study findings and constraints: Any relationship between pseudoprogression and changes in top peripheral T cell clonotypes seemed absent.

V was clipped by 5 bases and J by 3 bases; unmatched bases: 9. The CDR3 spans 16 residues. CDR1 and CDR2 from the germline V gene are SNHLY and FYNNEI. Repertoires were generated with immunoSEQ multiplex PCR, while TCRdb's copy carries only in-frame clones and drops some. This repertoire shows about 66,000 clones, just over 85% found once; its top ten account for 2.9%. Time point given: baseline, week 1 (first vaccination visit). The treatment was: pre-vaccination baseline after standard-of-care therapy. The donors' diagnosis was new WHO grade 3 or 4 astrocytoma that was IDH1-mutant and ATRX-lost. The chain carries TRBV2 and TRBJ1-5; 8 bases map to TRBD1. Sequenced material: PBMCs, taken from a glioma patient treated with radiotherapy, temozolomide or both. The source is a young man with glioma. CDR3 nucleotides: TGTGCCAGCAGTCCCGCGACAGGGGCATACAATCAGCCCCAGCATTTT. Its protein product is CASSPATGAYNQPQHF.